This T cell receptor beta chain was sequenced in a study of blood T cell repertoires in COVID-19. Sequencing used immunoSEQ multiplex PCR; TCRdb keeps in-frame clones, though not all of them. This sample has about 180,000 clones; over 80% occur once, and the top ten carry 6.5% to 8.5%. This CDR3 has 17 residues. The J segment lost 10 bases and the V segment lost 5 bases, leaving 21 bases of the junction unmatched. Germline V gene lookup returns CDR1 MNHEY and CDR2 SMNVEV (reference sequence). Sequenced input: peripheral blood. This TCR was recovered from a woman aged 40 to 55 with COVID-19, enrolled during active disease. This sequence joins TRBV27 and TRBJ1-1; the match to TRBD1 covers 8 bases. CDR3 protein: CASSPTQAVMVQGGAFF. The CDR3 DNA reads TGTGCCAGCAGTCCGACTCAGGCTGTCATGGTACAGGGGGGAGCTTTCTTT.